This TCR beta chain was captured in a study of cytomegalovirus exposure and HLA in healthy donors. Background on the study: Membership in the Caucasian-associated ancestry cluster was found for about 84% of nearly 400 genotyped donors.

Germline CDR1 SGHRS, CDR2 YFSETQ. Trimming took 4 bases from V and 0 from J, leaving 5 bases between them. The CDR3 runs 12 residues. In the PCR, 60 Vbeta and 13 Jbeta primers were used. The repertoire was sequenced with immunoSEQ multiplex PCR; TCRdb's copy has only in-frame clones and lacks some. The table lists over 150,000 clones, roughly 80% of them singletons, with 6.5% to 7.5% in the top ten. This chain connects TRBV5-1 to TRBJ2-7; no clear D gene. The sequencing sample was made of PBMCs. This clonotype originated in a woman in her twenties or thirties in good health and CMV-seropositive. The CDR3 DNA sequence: TGCGCCAGCAGCAGAGACTCCTACGAGCAGTACTTC. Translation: CASSRDSYEQYF.